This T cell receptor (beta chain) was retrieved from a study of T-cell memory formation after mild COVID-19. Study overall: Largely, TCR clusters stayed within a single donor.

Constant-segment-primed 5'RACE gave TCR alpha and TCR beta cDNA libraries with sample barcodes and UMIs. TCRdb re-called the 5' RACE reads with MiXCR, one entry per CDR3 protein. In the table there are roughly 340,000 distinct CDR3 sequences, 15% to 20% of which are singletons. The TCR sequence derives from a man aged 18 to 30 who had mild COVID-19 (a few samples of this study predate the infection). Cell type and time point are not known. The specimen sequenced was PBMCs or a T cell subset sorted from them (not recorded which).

The CDR3 DNA reads as TGTGCCAGCAGTTACCCACAGGGCTCTGGGGCCAACGTCCTGACTTTC. Protein sequence: CASSYPQGSGANVLTF. The rearrangement joins TRBV6-6 to TRBJ2-6; tentative D call: TRBD1 (6 bases). CDR1 is MNHNY and CDR2 is SVGAGI in the germline V gene (reference sequence). This CDR3 contains 16 residues. V was pared by 2 bases and J by 0 bases, with 8 bases between.